The 2 T cell receptor beta chains listed next were all sequenced from one sample in a study of blood T cell repertoires in COVID-19. Measured with immunoSEQ multiplex PCR; TCRdb has only the in-frame clones, and not every one. Of a few hundred thousand clones in the sample, 90% are singletons; the top ten hold around 4.5%. The sequenced sample consisted of PBMCs or T cells enriched from blood (not recorded which). The receptors derive from a woman in her late teens or twenties with acute COVID-19.

The chain employs TRBV2 and TRBJ2-2, with 9 bases identical to TRBD2. Germline V gives CDR1 SNHLY, CDR2 FYNNEI. The V segment lost 6 bases and the J segment 4 bases; nucleotides outside the gene matches: 9. The CDR3 runs 16 residues. CDR3 sequence: CASSAQAGGPTGELFF. The CDR3 region has the DNA TGTGCCAGCAGCGCCCAGGCGGGAGGGCCCACCGGGGAGCTGTTTTTT.

The V gene is TRBV2, the J gene TRBJ1-1, with D tentatively TRBD1 (5 bases). V was shortened by 7 bases and J by 6 bases, with 18 bases between the two germline ends. CDR3 size: 14 residues. Germline-derived CDR1 and CDR2 are SNHLY and FYNNEI. The CDR3 region has the DNA TGTGCCAGCACCAACGGGCCTCGGGACTCTGAAGCTTTCTTT. Its translation: CASTNGPRDSEAFF.